This T cell receptor beta chain was sequenced during a study of blood T cell repertoires in COVID-19. About the study: Sites in the United States, Italy and Spain provided acute and convalescent COVID-19 samples. Sample material is recorded as cDNA or gDNA derived from T cells, B-cell-depleted T cells, or PBMCs.

Per the germline V gene, CDR1 is MNHEY and CDR2 is SVGEGT. The CDR3 contains 17 residues. The J segment lost 3 bases and the V segment lost 2 bases, leaving 7 bases of the junction unmatched. Authors' processing steps: Reference gene primers were amplified, and this amplification served to estimate nucleated cell counts. Data came from immunoSEQ multiplex PCR; TCRdb stores just in-frame clones and leaves some out. The V and J calls and the clone size are those of that table, but D and trimming were determined from the DNA. In the table there are 130,000 to 150,000 clones, 84% of which are singletons.

The clonotype was recovered from a human donor in a cohort sampled during active COVID-19. Sequencing input: peripheral blood. The rearrangement uses TRBV6-2 or TRBV6-3 and TRBJ2-1, with TRBD2 matching 10 bases. The CDR3 sequence is CASSYPLAGALYNEQFF. CDR3 coding DNA: TGTGCCAGCAGTTACCCTCTAGCGGGGGCCCTCTACAATGAGCAGTTCTTC.